These T cell receptor beta chains were read from a single sample in a study of graft-versus-host responses after intestinal transplantation. Produced via immunoSEQ multiplex PCR; TCRdb's table is partial and in-frame only. The profile shows some 3,500 clones, about 80% of them singletons. This material consisted of ileum tissue, taken roughly 16 and 21 days after intestinal transplantation. The origin of the receptors is a human patient who received an intestinal transplant, so some T cells may come from the graft donor. Both conserved end residues are part of each CDR3. D genes are given only for firm matches. Clone size is not always given. Where it is, it says once, few, many or a class for expanded clones.

D	length	V	size	J	DNA	CDR3
TRBD1	16	TRBV5-1	NA	TRBJ2-1	TGCGCCAGCAGCCCCGGGACAGGGCTCTCCTACAATGAGCAGTTCTTC	CASSPGTGLSYNEQFF
NA	13	TRBV7-3	NA	TRBJ1-1	TGTGCCAGCAGCTCCCCACCGAACACTGAAGCTTTCTTT	CASSSPPNTEAFF
TRBD1	14	TRBV18	NA	TRBJ2-4	TGTGCCAGCTCACCACAGGACAGGGGTGACATTCAGTACTTC	CASSPQDRGDIQYF
TRBD2	15	TRBV6-5	NA	TRBJ2-1	TGTGCCAGCAGTCCGAGCGGGGGCCCCAACAATGAGCAGTTCTTC	CASSPSGGPNNEQFF
NA	15	TRBV10-3	NA	TRBJ2-6	TGTGCCATCAGTGAGAGCGGAACCGGGGCCAACGTCCTGACTTTC	CAISESGTGANVLTF
NA	12	TRBV4-2	NA	TRBJ1-2	TGTGCCAGCAGCCCGAACAGCTATGGCTACACCTTC	CASSPNSYGYTF
NA	14	TRBV19	few	TRBJ1-3	TGTGCCAGTAGCGCCCTAAATAAGGGAAACACCATATATTTT	CASSALNKGNTIYF
NA	15	TRBV2	NA	TRBJ1-3	TGTGCCAGCATTCGGAGGCGACAGGTGGGAAACACCATATATTTT	CASIRRRQVGNTIYF
TRBD2	15	TRBV5-8	NA	TRBJ2-7	TGTGCCAGCATTTTTTCGGGGGGTGGAATCTACGAGCAGTACTTC	CASIFSGGGIYEQYF
NA	14	TRBV9	NA	TRBJ1-2	TGTGCCAGCAGCGTCATAAGTGAGGGCTATGGCTACACCTTC	CASSVISEGYGYTF
NA	14	TRBV19	NA	TRBJ2-7	TGTGCCAGTAGTATGGGTCCTCCAGGGGACGAGCAGTACTTC	CASSMGPPGDEQYF
NA	15	TRBV6-9	NA	TRBJ1-5	TGTGCCAGCAGCCTTTGGGGGGACGGAAATCAGCCCCAGCATTTT	CASSLWGDGNQPQHF
NA	15	TRBV7-3	once	TRBJ1-1	TGTGCCAGCAGCTTAGTGGGGGGGGGAGGAACTGAAGCTTTCTTT	CASSLVGGGGTEAFF
TRBD1	13	TRBV4-2	NA	TRBJ2-7	TGTGCCAGCAGTGACAGGGGTTCCTACGAGCAGTACTTC	CASSDRGSYEQYF
TRBD1	19	TRBV28	NA	TRBJ1-2	TGTGCCAGCAGTTCGTGGAGCCGGACAGCCAGGGGGCCTAACTATGGCTACACCTTC	CASSSWSRTARGPNYGYTF
TRBD1	22	TRBV2	NA	TRBJ1-1	TGTGCCAGCAGTGAACCGATTTTCGGGACAGGGGAACCCGGGTTTAAGGATAGCACCACTTTCTTT	CASSEPIFGTGEPGFKDSTTFF
NA	14	TRBV6-6	NA	TRBJ2-3	TGTGCCAGCGGAATTCATCCGGACACAGATACGCAGTATTTT	CASGIHPDTDTQYF
NA	14	TRBV4-1	once	TRBJ2-2	TGCGCCAGCAGCCAAGAGGGGGGAACCGGGGAGCTGTTTTTT	CASSQEGGTGELFF
NA	13	TRBV4-1	NA	TRBJ1-2	TGCGCCAGCAGCCAAGTGGGGGCCCCTGGCTACACCTTC	CASSQVGAPGYTF
NA	16	TRBV15	NA	TRBJ2-5	TGTGCCACCAGCAAGGGGCGCCGTAACTGGCGAGAGACCCAGTACTTC	CATSKGRRNWRETQYF
NA	14	TRBV10-3	once	TRBJ2-3	TGTGCCATCAGTGGCTCCGAGGGACTAGATACGCAGTATTTT	CAISGSEGLDTQYF
NA	15	TRBV5-1	NA	TRBJ1-6	TGCGCCAGCAGCTCCGGGCCATCAGGGAATTCACCCCTCCACTTT	CASSSGPSGNSPLHF
NA	16	TRBV5-1	NA	TRBJ1-1	TGCGCCAGCAGCTTGGGACAGGTCACTATGAACACTGAAGCTTTCTTT	CASSLGQVTMNTEAFF
NA	16	TRBV11-2	once	TRBJ1-2	TGTGCCAGCAGCTTAGATGGGGGGGCCGACTACTATGGCTACACCTTC	CASSLDGGADYYGYTF
TRBD1	15	TRBV28	NA	TRBJ1-2	TGTGCCACCCAATTCGGGACAGGGGCCGACTATGGCTACACCTTC	CATQFGTGADYGYTF
TRBD1	17	TRBV5-1	NA	TRBJ2-5	TGCGCCAGCAGCCCATCTCGGGCCACAGGGGGCCAAGAGACCCAGTACTTC	CASSPSRATGGQETQYF
TRBD2	17	TRBV7-9	once	TRBJ2-7	TGTGCCAGCAGCTCACGGACTAGCGGGTCCACCTCCTACGAGCAGTACTTC	CASSSRTSGSTSYEQYF
NA	17	TRBV4-1	NA	TRBJ1-6	TGCGCCAGCAGCCAAGATCCCCCGTCGGGTAATAATTCACCCCTCCACTTT	CASSQDPPSGNNSPLHF
NA	15	TRBV4-1	NA	TRBJ1-2	TGCGCCAGCAGCCCACAGGAGTACGTGGATAATGGCTACACCTTC	CASSPQEYVDNGYTF
TRBD2	15	TRBV5-1	NA	TRBJ2-3	TGCGCCAGCAGCTTGGGGACTAGCAGAACAGATACGCAGTATTTT	CASSLGTSRTDTQYF
NA	14	TRBV9	NA	TRBJ2-2	TGTGCCAGCAGCGTATCCGGAAACACCGGGGAGCTGTTTTTT	CASSVSGNTGELFF
TRBD1	14	TRBV7-2	NA	TRBJ1-2	TGTGCCAGCAGCTCCTATGGGACAGTTTATGGCTACACCTTC	CASSSYGTVYGYTF